This TCR beta chain was profiled in a study of blood T cell repertoires in COVID-19 (dated by TCRdb to the early 2020s). About the investigation overall: Collaborator samples came from the United States, Italy and Spain and covered acute and convalescent phases of COVID-19. The material from the prospective study consisted of cDNA or gDNA derived from T cells, B-cell-depleted T cells, or PBMCs. Subjects who had been exposed to COVID-19, were actively infected with it, or had recovered from it provided the deeply sampled blood TCRbeta repertoires that made up the dataset. The repertoires were released in a freely available public database intended as a resource for research on the immune response to SARS-CoV-2. The samples were drawn from the first 160 participants of the ongoing ImmuneRACE study and from some 1,300 subjects provided by 6 global collaborators. Sample metadata almost always included a de-identified subject ID, COVID-19 status, age in years and sex. Where available, HLA class I and class II types were obtained from metadata supplied by the sample provider rather than from assay-based typing. Overall study outcomes, separate from this receptor: The quantity of clinical and demographic metadata differed by source and by participant and was supplied without curation.

In the case of this clone: Its binding antigen is unknown. No base-level quality is on record; no much larger clone is a single base apart.

TCRbeta CDR3 regions were amplified from genomic DNA using the immunoSEQ Assay, a bias-controlled multiplex PCR. The paper's data handling went like this. The number of nucleated cells in each sample was estimated from the amplification of reference gene primers within the assay. To quantify the absolute abundance of each unique TCRbeta CDR3 rearrangement, sequence reads were collapsed and filtered. Productive Simpson clonality was computed per sample as the square root of Simpson's diversity index over productive rearrangements. TCRdb obtained this table from immuneACCESS and retained in-frame rearrangements with V and J assigned. These tables miss some clones; where compared with another copy, unresolved V genes account for less than half of the shortfall, and the remainder is unexplained. V and J calls and clone size are given by that table; D and trimming were obtained from the DNA. The sample table lists about 400,000 clones, around 92% of them with a count of one. The ten largest clones capture 0.95% to 1.5% of the sample.

The germline V gene sets CDR1 to LGHNA and CDR2 to YNFKEQ. Deletion took 2 bases off V and 2 bases off J, with a span of 7 bases between the germline ends. Reading from cysteine to phenylalanine, the CDR3 counts 13 amino acids. Of the read, only the CDR3 DNA is kept; its 39 bases are in frame from base 1. Whole blood was collected in K2EDTA tubes by collaborating institutions according to the institutions' own protocols. For TCRbeta analysis, collaborators shipped samples as frozen whole blood, isolated PBMCs, or DNA extracted from either of those sample types. What was sequenced was peripheral blood. The rearrangement joined TRBV4-2 to TRBJ2-7, with an unclear D gene assignment. The receptor was derived from a man in his forties with acute or convalescent COVID-19. CDR3 sequence: CASSQFRAYEQYF. In nucleotide form, the sequence is TGTGCCAGCAGCCAATTCCGGGCCTACGAGCAGTACTTC.